This T cell receptor beta chain appears in the sequencing data of a study of shared clonotypes between healthy human individuals. Trimming removed 0 bases from V and 7 bases from J, with 19 bases in between. Germline-derived CDR1 and CDR2 are SGDLS and YYNGEE. This CDR3 spans 16 amino acids. Sequencing used immunoSEQ multiplex PCR; TCRdb keeps in-frame clones, though not all of them. This sample has over 950,000 clones, with 77% found just once. The sequence derives from a young man in good health. Some clones in this sample may be carry-over from other donors' samples. The sample was memory CD4+ T cells from PBMCs. Subset defined: CD45RA-negative fraction. The chain joins TRBV9 to TRBJ1-1; tentative D call: TRBD1 (5 bases). The CDR3 region has the DNA TGTGCCAGCAGCGTAGCTGGGTTCGGAGGGGCCGATGAAGCTTTCTTT. Residues: CASSVAGFGGADEAFF.